What follows are 5 T cell receptor beta chains derived from one specimen sequenced in a study of cytomegalovirus exposure and HLA in healthy donors. PCR involved 60 Vbeta and 13 Jbeta primers. The repertoire was sequenced with immunoSEQ multiplex PCR; TCRdb's copy has only in-frame clones and lacks some. This table holds approximately 180,000 clones, around 80% found once. Specimen: PBMCs. These receptor sequences come from a young woman in good health and CMV-seronegative.

The rearrangement links TRBV6-5 to TRBJ2-4, with unresolved D. The CDR3 has 15 residues. Per germline, CDR1 MNHEY and CDR2 SVGAGI. V was trimmed by 7 bases and J by 4 bases, leaving 17 bases between them. Here the CDR3 reads CASIALSSSKNIQYF. As DNA, the CDR3 is TGTGCCAGCATCGCCCTATCCTCTTCAAAAAACATTCAGTACTTC.

The rearrangement joins TRBV29-1 to TRBJ1-5; possibly TRBD1 for D (5 bases). The CDR3 loop spans 13 amino acids. Between the trimmed V and J ends, which lost 4 bases and 4 bases, there was a span of 11 bases. The germline V gene encodes CDR1 SQVTM and CDR2 ANQGSEA. DNA of the CDR3: TGCAGCGTTGGGCAGGGTATGAATCAGCCCCAGCATTTT. Translation: CSVGQGMNQPQHF.

The chain has TRBV27 and TRBJ1-4; 10 bases align to TRBD1. This CDR3 is 17 amino acids long. The germline gives CDR1 MNHEY, CDR2 SMNVEV (reference sequence). J gave up 2 bases and V 4 bases, and 7 bases lay outside the gene matches. CDR3 residues: CASSWTGGGVTNEKLFF. The CDR3 nucleotides are TGTGCCAGCAGTTGGACAGGGGGTGGAGTGACTAATGAAAAACTGTTTTTT.

The chain couples TRBV4-3 to TRBJ1-5; D remains ambiguous. This CDR3 is built from 17 residues. Germline V gene lookup returns CDR1 LGHNA and CDR2 YSLEER. With 0 bases removed from V and 0 bases from J, the gap between germline ends came to 12 bases. The CDR3 region is CASSQEAGLNSNQPQHF. CDR3 DNA sequence: TGCGCCAGCAGCCAAGAAGCAGGACTAAATAGCAATCAGCCCCAGCATTTT.

Concerning this clone: One junction end disagrees with the germline gene, perhaps due to a read error. The rearrangement links TRBV4-3 to TRBJ2-6; 8 nucleotides agree with TRBD1. The germline V gene has CDR1 LGHNA and CDR2 YSLEER. This CDR3 contains 20 residues. The CDR3 DNA is TGCGACAGCAGCCAGATTTTATCCGGGACAGGAAGCTCTGGGGCCAACGTCCTGACTTTC. Encoded protein: CDSSQILSGTGSSGANVLTF.